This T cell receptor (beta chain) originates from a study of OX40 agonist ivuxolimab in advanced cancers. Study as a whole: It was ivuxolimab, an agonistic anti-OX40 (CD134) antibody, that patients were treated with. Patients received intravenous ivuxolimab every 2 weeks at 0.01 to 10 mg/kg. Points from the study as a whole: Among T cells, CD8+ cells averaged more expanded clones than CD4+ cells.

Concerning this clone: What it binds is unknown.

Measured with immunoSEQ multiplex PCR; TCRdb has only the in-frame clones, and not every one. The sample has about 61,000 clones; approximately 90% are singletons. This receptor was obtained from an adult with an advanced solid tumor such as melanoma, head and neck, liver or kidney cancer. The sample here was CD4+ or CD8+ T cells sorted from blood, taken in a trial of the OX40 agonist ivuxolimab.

The CDR3 sequence is CASSLGDFGGEQYF. The CDR3 region has the DNA TGCGCCAGCAGCTTAGGGGACTTTGGCGGCGAGCAGTACTTC. The chain uses TRBV5-1 and TRBJ2-7; possibly TRBD2 for D (6 bases). Deletions cut 2 bases from V and 6 bases from J, with 15 bases between. Looked up from germline, CDR1 is SGHRS and CDR2 is YFSETQ. The CDR3 extends over 14 amino acids.